Sequencing of this T cell receptor (beta chain) was carried out in a study of response to subunit inactivated influenza vaccine. Broader study findings: Few additional T cells are recruited per seasonal influenza vaccination, authors suggested.

Of note for this clonotype: The antigen is not known.

V was cut by 0 bases and J by 5 bases, with 7 bases left in between. The length of the CDR3 is 12 residues. CDR1 is DFQATT and CDR2 is SNEGSKA in the germline V gene (reference sequence). One entry per CDR3 protein results from TCRdb running MiXCR on the RT-PCR reads. Of 550,000 to 800,000 distinct CDR3 sequences in the sample, approximately 15% were seen once. This chain links TRBV20-1 with TRBJ1-1; D is uncertain. The sequence was obtained from a man aged 45 to 65 who received an inactivated influenza vaccine. The sequencing here drew on PBMCs from blood, taken less than 13 days after vaccination. The CDR3 coding sequence is TGCAGTGCTAGAGATGTGGGGACTGAAGCTTTCTTT. Translated, it gives CSARDVGTEAFF.